These 26 T cell receptor beta chains share one sample of origin, sequenced in a study of T cells expressing NK-cell markers (dated by TCRdb to about 2020). The library was obtained by 5' RACE. Reads for this sample came from an Illumina HiSeq 2000. Each CDR3 protein sequence appears as one entry after TCRdb reprocessed the reads, and no DNA is included. The sample's clone listing holds about 440,000 distinct CDR3 sequences. The biggest ten clones account for 7.3% of the sample. The specimen was blood T cells: a sorted CD56 or NKG2C T cell subset, CD4+ or CD8+ T cells, or bulk PBMC T cells (not recorded which). Receptors were obtained from a woman between 18 and 75 years old in good health.

The gene calls are TRBV7-8 and TRBJ1-2; TCRdb picks TRBD1, but there is no DNA to check that call. Germline CDR1 is SGHVS and CDR2 is FQNEAQ. The CDR3 loop spans 15 amino acids. CDR3 amino acids: CASSLERGPLYGYTF.

The chain couples TRBV10-2 to TRBJ2-1; TCRdb names TRBD2, which stays unverified in the absence of DNA. CDR1 WSHSY and CDR2 SAAADI come from the germline V gene. This CDR3 comprises 17 residues. This CDR3 reads CASKVGAGGPEGNEQFF.

The chain's CDR3 is CASSLREGNEQYF. The genes are TRBV5-4 and TRBJ2-7; TCRdb proposes TRBD1, but this gene call is untestable without DNA. The CDR3 covers 13 residues. CDR1 and CDR2 (germline): SGHNT, YYREEE (reference sequence). Drawing the rest from reference TRBV5-4 and TRBJ2-7, the complete variable domain is ETGVTQSPTHLIKTRGQQVTLRCSSQSGHNTVSWYQQALGQGPQFIFQYYREEENGRGNFPPRFSGLQFPNYSSELNVNALELDDSALYLCASSLREGNEQYFGPGTRLTVT.

V is TRBV11-2 and J is TRBJ1-2. Germline loops: CDR1 SGHAT, CDR2 FQNNGV. This CDR3 is 14 amino acids long. The chain's CDR3 is CASSRTVTGYGYTF. Full variable domain (outside the CDR3, taken from reference TRBV11-2 and TRBJ1-2): EAGVAQSPRYKIIEKRQSVAFWCNPISGHATLYWYQQILGQGPKLLIQFQNNGVVDDSQLPKDRFSAERLKGVDSTLKIQPAKLEDSAVYLCASSRTVTGYGYTFGSGTRLTVV.

This rearrangement joins TRBV19 to TRBJ1-2. In germline, CDR1 is LNHDA, CDR2 SQIVND (reference sequence). The CDR3 is 14 amino acids. CDR3 sequence reads: CASSMLDGTYGYTF. The whole variable domain, filled in from reference TRBV19 and TRBJ1-2, reads DGGITQSPKYLFRKEGQNVTLSCEQNLNHDAMYWYRQDPGQGLRLIYYSQIVNDFQKGDIAEGYSVSREKKESFPLTVTSAQKNPTAFYLCASSMLDGTYGYTFGSGTRLTVV.

The J gene is TRBJ2-5, the V gene TRBV6-5; without DNA, the TCRdb call of TRBD1 cannot be checked. CDR3 length equals 15 residues. Germline values: CDR1 MNHEY, CDR2 SVGAGI. CDR3: CASSSYRDTQETQYF.

This chain connects TRBV2 to TRBJ2-5. The CDR3 extends over 13 amino acids. Germline V gene lookup returns CDR1 SNHLY and CDR2 FYNNEI. This CDR3 reads CASISYNQETQYF.

The chain is built from TRBV9 and TRBJ2-5; TCRdb's D call of TRBD1 is untestable without DNA. The germline V gene encodes CDR1 SGDLS and CDR2 YYNGEE. This CDR3 is built from 14 residues. CDR3 region: CASSVGDRKETQYF.

The chain joins TRBV5-1 to TRBJ1-5; the D call from TCRdb, TRBD1, cannot be confirmed without DNA. This CDR3 spans 16 amino acids. Germline lookup yields CDR1 SGHRS and CDR2 YFSETQ. Here the CDR3 reads CASRPGGALGNQPQHF.

The chain recombines TRBV12-3 or TRBV12-4 with TRBJ2-1; the TRBD2 assignment by TCRdb is unverifiable without DNA. The CDR3 spans 16 residues. CDR3 amino acids: CASSFVAGGPDNEQFF.

V is TRBV4-3 and J is TRBJ2-3. Germline CDR1 and CDR2: LGHNA and YSLEER. CDR3 length equals 14 residues. The CDR3 region is CASSQGGTADTQYF.

The V call is TRBV15, the J call TRBJ1-1. This CDR3 contains 14 residues. The germline V gene encodes CDR1 LNHNV and CDR2 YYDKDF (reference sequence). CDR3: CATSLDGIDTEAFF.

The rearrangement uses TRBV30 and TRBJ2-1. The CDR3 is made up of 14 amino acids. CDR1 and CDR2 (germline): GTSNPN, SVGIG (reference sequence). The CDR3 sequence is CAWSTLRPSNEQFF.

J is TRBJ2-5 and V is TRBV29-1; the TRBD1 assignment by TCRdb is unverifiable without DNA. The CDR3 is made up of 14 amino acids. CDR1 and CDR2 (germline): SQVTM, ANQGSEA. The CDR3 sequence is CSVEGLWGQETQYF.

The chain has TRBV7-9 and TRBJ2-3; TCRdb outputs TRBD2, but without DNA this stays unchecked. Per germline, CDR1 SEHNR and CDR2 FQNEAQ (reference sequence). The CDR3 totals 17 residues. Here the CDR3 reads CASSLLFSGPITDTQYF.

The chain has TRBV4-1 and TRBJ1-2. CDR3 length equals 13 residues. Germline V CDR1 and CDR2: MGHRA, YSYEKL. CDR3 loop: CASSQDLGVGYTF.

The chain carries TRBV6-2 or TRBV6-3 and TRBJ2-3. The CDR3 sequence is 11 residues long. The germline CDR1 and CDR2 sequences are MNHEY and SVGEGT. CDR3 protein: CASRSPDTQYF.

The chain has TRBV7-9 and TRBJ2-5; the D call of TRBD2 rests on TCRdb alone, since no DNA is present to check it. The CDR3 covers 15 residues. Germline CDR1 reads SEHNR; CDR2 reads FQNEAQ (reference sequence). The CDR3 here is CASSLNPGGLETQYF.

The gene calls are TRBV6-1 and TRBJ2-7; the D call from TCRdb, TRBD2, cannot be confirmed without DNA. This CDR3 has 15 amino acids. CDR1 is MNHNS, CDR2 SASEGT, per germline. CDR3 region: CASSEGEVTTYEQYF.

The J gene is TRBJ2-3, the V gene TRBV20-1; TCRdb gives TRBD1 as the D gene, but with no DNA this cannot be confirmed. The germline V gene has CDR1 DFQATT and CDR2 SNEGSKA (reference sequence). The CDR3 consists of 14 residues. This CDR3 reads CSAGGARDTDTQYF.

The V call is TRBV20-1, the J call TRBJ1-2; TCRdb's assignment of TRBD1 cannot be checked, as there is no DNA. CDR1 is DFQATT, CDR2 SNEGSKA, per germline (reference sequence). The CDR3 loop spans 16 amino acids. CDR3 sequence reads: CSASPRKNRENYGYTF.

This rearrangement joins TRBV6-5 to TRBJ1-1; the D call from TCRdb, TRBD1, cannot be confirmed without DNA. The length of the CDR3 is 15 residues. The germline gives CDR1 MNHEY, CDR2 SVGAGI. CDR3 sequence reads: CASSYSSGGRTEAFF.

This CDR3 is CASSLDGFPQETQYF. The chain employs TRBV5-6 and TRBJ2-5. The CDR3 is made up of 15 amino acids. Germline CDR1 reads SGHDT; CDR2 reads YYEEEE.

The V and J genes are TRBV15 and TRBJ1-2; the D call of TRBD1 rests on TCRdb alone, since no DNA is present to check it. The germline V gene has CDR1 LNHNV and CDR2 YYDKDF (reference sequence). This CDR3 has 13 residues. This CDR3 reads CATGPLAGYGYTF.

V gene TRBV7-9 combines with J gene TRBJ1-5; TCRdb selects TRBD1, and the lack of DNA leaves this call unchecked. Germline CDR1 and CDR2: SEHNR and FQNEAQ (reference sequence). The CDR3 sequence is 16 residues long. CDR3 sequence reads: CASSLGVSGRGQPQHF.

This chain connects TRBV6-2 or TRBV6-3 to TRBJ1-5; TCRdb outputs TRBD1, but without DNA this stays unchecked. The V gene's germline CDR1 is MNHEY and CDR2 SVGEGT. This CDR3 spans 15 amino acids. The CDR3 loop is CASSASTGLGQPQHF.